This T cell receptor (beta chain) comes out of a study of CD8 T cells in ankylosing spondylitis. Study observations and caveats: A motif in TCR beta, a set of 8 or 9 highly homologous variants, appeared characteristic of ankylosing spondylitis blood. Some motif variants had been reported before (in reactive arthritis synovial fluid and blood). Disease-linked clones were reportedly significantly enriched in matched ankylosing spondylitis synovial fluid.

MiXCR, applied by TCRdb to the 5' RACE reads, yields one record per CDR3 protein. Of about 160,000 distinct CDR3 sequences in the sample, around a tenth were seen once. CDR1 is SEHNR and CDR2 is FQNEAQ in the germline V gene (reference sequence). The CDR3 is made up of 14 amino acids. The ends were cut back, 3 bases at V and 0 bases at J, with 9 bases in the middle. In regard to this clonotype: What it recognizes is unknown.

The chain recombines TRBV7-9 with TRBJ2-7, with a possible D match to TRBD1 (5 bases). Sequences were obtained from blood, either unsorted or a sorted T cell fraction (not recorded which). This clonotype was sampled from a female donor with ankylosing spondylitis or in good health (not recorded which). The CDR3 region is CASSFGDSSYEQYF. The CDR3 coding sequence is TGTGCCAGCAGCTTTGGAGACAGCTCCTACGAGCAGTACTTC.